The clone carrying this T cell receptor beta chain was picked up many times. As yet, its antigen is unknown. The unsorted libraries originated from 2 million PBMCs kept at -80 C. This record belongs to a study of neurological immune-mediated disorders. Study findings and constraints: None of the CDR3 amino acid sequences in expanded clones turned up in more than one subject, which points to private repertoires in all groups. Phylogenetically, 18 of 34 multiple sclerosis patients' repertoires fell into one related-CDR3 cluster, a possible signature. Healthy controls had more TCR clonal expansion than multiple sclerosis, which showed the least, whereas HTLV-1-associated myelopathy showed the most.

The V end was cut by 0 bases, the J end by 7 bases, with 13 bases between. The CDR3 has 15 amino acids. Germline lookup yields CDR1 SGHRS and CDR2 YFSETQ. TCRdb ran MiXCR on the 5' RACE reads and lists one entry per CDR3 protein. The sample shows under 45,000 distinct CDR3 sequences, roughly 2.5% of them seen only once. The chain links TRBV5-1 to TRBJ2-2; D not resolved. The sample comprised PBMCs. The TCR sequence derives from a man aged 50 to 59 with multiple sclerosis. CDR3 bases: TGCGCCAGCAGCTTGGATAGGCCACCGGGCGGGGAGCTGTTTTTT. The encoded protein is CASSLDRPPGGELFF.